Given below is one T cell receptor (beta chain) in context. The antigen is unknown. The data belong to a study of cytomegalovirus exposure and HLA in healthy donors. Across the whole study: A prior study identified approximately 120 million unique TCR beta sequences from some 180 million T cells. Roughly 80 million unique TCRs from HLA-typed donors made up an early data release. Points from the study as a whole: Over 150 TCR beta chains were listed as cytomegalovirus-associated.

The study ran its PCR with 60 Vbeta and 13 Jbeta primers. The repertoire was sequenced with immunoSEQ multiplex PCR; TCRdb's copy has only in-frame clones and lacks some. The repertoire table contains 120,000 to 150,000 clones. Germline V gene data show CDR1 as SGHDT and CDR2 as YYEEEE. V was clipped by 0 bases and J by 7 bases, with 14 bases between them. This CDR3 has 14 amino acids. The chain carries TRBV5-6 and TRBJ2-7, with no clear D. This TCR was recovered from a woman aged 18-29 years in good health and CMV-seronegative. Sample: PBMCs. CDR3 residues: CASSLGPFVWEQYV. The CDR3, as DNA: TGTGCCAGCAGCTTGGGACCCTTTGTCTGGGAGCAGTACGTC.